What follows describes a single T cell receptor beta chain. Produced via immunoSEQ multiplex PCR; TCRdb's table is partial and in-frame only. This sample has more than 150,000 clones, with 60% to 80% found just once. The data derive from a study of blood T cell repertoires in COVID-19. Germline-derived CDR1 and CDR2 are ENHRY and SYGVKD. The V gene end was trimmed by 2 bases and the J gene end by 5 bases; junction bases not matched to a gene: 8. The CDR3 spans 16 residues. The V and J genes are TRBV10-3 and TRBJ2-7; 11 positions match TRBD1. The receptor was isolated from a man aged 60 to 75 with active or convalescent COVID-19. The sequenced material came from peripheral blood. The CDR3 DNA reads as TGTGCCATCAGTGAGGCTACCGGGACAGGGGGAAACGAGCAGTACTTC. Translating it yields CAISEATGTGGNEQYF.